The next 14 T cell receptor beta chains were all read from a single sample in a study of blood T cell repertoires in COVID-19. Assay: immunoSEQ multiplex PCR; the TCRdb copy retains only in-frame clones and omits some. In the table there are approximately 89,000 clones, about 95% of which are singletons. Sequenced sample: peripheral blood. The receptors derive from a human donor with active COVID-19. The donor label of this sample is uncertain.

The rearrangement links TRBV24-1 to TRBJ2-2; D is perhaps TRBD2 (6 bases). V was clipped by 7 bases and J by 5 bases, with 13 bases between them. CDR3 length: 14 amino acids. Looked up from germline, CDR1 is KGHDR and CDR2 is SFDVKD. Here the CDR3 reads CATREGGRTGELFF. The CDR3 DNA is TGTGCCACCAGGGAAGGAGGGCGAACCGGGGAGCTGTTTTTT.

CDR3 amino acids: CASSLDLGRNEKLFF. The CDR3 DNA is TGTGCCAGCAGCTTAGATCTGGGGAGAAATGAAAAACTGTTTTTT. The chain combines TRBV11-2 with TRBJ1-4, with D hard to call. The V end lost 0 bases, the J end lost 5 bases, and 10 bases lay between the germline ends. The CDR3 sequence is 15 residues long. Germline CDR1 and CDR2: SGHAT and FQNNGV.

This chain connects TRBV6-6 to TRBJ1-4; D possibly corresponds to TRBD1 (5 bases). The V gene lost 4 bases and the J gene lost 9 bases, with 18 bases spanning the gap. The CDR3 runs to 15 residues. CDR1 is MNHNY and CDR2 is SVGAGI in the germline V gene (reference sequence). CDR3 DNA: TGTGCCAGCAGTTCTCCCGGGACTATCGGCCAAAAACTGTTTTTT. This encodes CASSSPGTIGQKLFF.

The rearrangement links TRBV19 to TRBJ1-4; 8 nucleotides match TRBD1. From germline, CDR1 is LNHDA and CDR2 SQIVND (reference sequence). J was trimmed by 7 bases and V by 6 bases; bases with no gene match: 10. CDR3 size: 15 residues. CDR3 in amino acids: CASRDPGQAPEKLFF. The CDR3 DNA reads as TGTGCCAGTAGGGACCCGGGACAGGCTCCTGAAAAACTGTTTTTT.

This chain uses TRBV12-1 with TRBJ1-5. TRBV12-1 is classified as a pseudogene. The CDR3 covers 18 residues. DNA for the CDR3: TGTGCCAGCAGCTCTCAAGCCCCCACATGGGTAAGTAGCCAGCCCCAGCATTTT. Its translation is CASSSQAPTWVSSQPQHF.

J is TRBJ2-1 and V is TRBV2; 12 bases align to TRBD2. This CDR3 is built from 13 residues. The junction had 4 bases not matched to a gene; V was cut back by 2 bases and J by 14 bases. Germline V gives CDR1 SNHLY, CDR2 FYNNEI. The CDR3 here is CASSESSGRAEFF. The CDR3 nucleotides read TGTGCCAGCAGTGAATCTAGCGGGAGGGCCGAGTTCTTC.

This chain joins TRBV5-4 and TRBJ2-5, with TRBD2 matching over 9 bases. V gave up 4 bases and J gave up 5 bases; unmatched junction bases: 15. The CDR3 runs 17 residues. The germline CDR1 and CDR2 sequences are SGHNT and YYREEE (reference sequence). CDR3 in amino acids: CASSRAGWASGNETQYF. The CDR3 nucleotides are TGTGCCAGCAGCCGAGCGGGTTGGGCTAGCGGGAACGAGACCCAGTACTTC.

The chain recombines TRBV11-3 with TRBJ2-1; TRBD1 might be the D (6 bases). The germline V and J ends were trimmed by 4 bases and 7 bases, with 8 bases remaining between them. From germline, CDR1 is SGHNT and CDR2 YENEEA. This CDR3 has 12 amino acids. The CDR3 nucleotides are TGTGCCAGCAGCTCCACAGGGAATGAGCAGTTCTTC. Its translation: CASSSTGNEQFF. Complete variable domain (other parts from reference TRBV11-3 and TRBJ2-1): EAGVVQSPRYKIIEKKQPVAFWCNPISGHNTLYWYLQNLGQGPELLIRYENEEAVDDSQLPKDRFSAERLKGVDSTLKIQPAELGDSAVYLCASSSTGNEQFFGPGTRLTVL.

This chain connects TRBV24-1 to TRBJ2-3; D possibly corresponds to TRBD1 (6 bases). The CDR3 sequence is 13 residues long. V was shortened by 9 bases and J by 10 bases, with 19 bases between the two germline ends. Germline CDR1 reads KGHDR; CDR2 reads SFDVKD. CDR3: CATAGLEQGPQYF. CDR3 nucleotide sequence: TGTGCCACCGCAGGCCTTGAACAGGGACCGCAGTATTTT.

V usage is TRBV15 and J usage is TRBJ2-5, with D perhaps TRBD2 (6 bases). CDR1 is LNHNV, CDR2 YYDKDF, per germline (reference sequence). Trimming removed 1 base from V and 4 bases from J, with 13 bases in between. This CDR3 contains 15 residues. In DNA form, the CDR3 reads TGTGCCACCAGCAGAGCGGGGGAGAGGACAGAGACCCAGTACTTC. Translated, it gives CATSRAGERTETQYF.

This chain links TRBV11-2 with TRBJ1-4; 8 bases are a match to TRBD1. Germline V lookup: CDR1 SGHAT, CDR2 FQNNGV. The CDR3 runs to 15 residues. The trim removed 4 bases at V and 7 bases at J, leaving 8 bases unmatched. CDR3 sequence: CASSSRQGRSEKLFF. For the CDR3, the DNA is TGTGCCAGCAGCTCCCGACAGGGGCGCAGTGAAAAACTGTTTTTT.

V and J are TRBV27 and TRBJ2-1; 9 bases agree with TRBD2. Germline V gene lookup returns CDR1 MNHEY and CDR2 SMNVEV (reference sequence). J was trimmed by 3 bases and V by 10 bases; bases with no gene match: 7. The CDR3 is 14 amino acids. The CDR3 nucleotides read TGTGCCACCCTAGCGGGGAGACTCTACAATGAGCAGTTCTTC. Amino acid sequence: CATLAGRLYNEQFF.

The chain links TRBV6-1 to TRBJ2-1; 10 bases map to TRBD2. Trimming took 2 bases from V and 8 from J; bases not matched to a gene: 3. The CDR3 totals 14 residues. Germline-derived CDR1 and CDR2 are MNHNS and SASEGT. The CDR3 nucleotides read TGTGCCAGCAGTGAACTAGCGGGAGTTTATGAGCAGTTCTTC. Translated, it gives CASSELAGVYEQFF.

This sequence joins TRBV7-9 and TRBJ2-7; 8 nucleotides align to TRBD1. From germline, CDR1 is SEHNR and CDR2 FQNEAQ (reference sequence). After removal of 2 bases from V and 3 bases from J, the junction contained 9 bases not matched to a gene. The CDR3 totals 16 residues. The CDR3, as DNA: TGTGCCAGCAGCTTACAGGGACAGGAGGCTTTCTACGAGCAGTACTTC. Translated: CASSLQGQEAFYEQYF.